The rows below give T cell receptor beta chains drawn from one sample of a study of glioma-infiltrating T cells after dendritic cell vaccination. Clones were read by immunoSEQ multiplex PCR, and TCRdb kept only the in-frame ones, dropping some. The repertoire holds just under 85,000 clones, with around 90% as singletons. Sequenced material: blood, taken before dendritic cell vaccination. These receptors were collected from a human donor with glioblastoma. Both conserved end residues are part of each CDR3. A D gene is named only where the DNA matches it firmly. Clone size is shown for a subset of rows, as once, few, many or a class of expanded clone.

V gene	J gene	clone size	D gene	CDR3 DNA	CDR3 protein
TRBV10-2	TRBJ1-4	NA	NA	TGCGCCAGCACTCCCCAGTGGGGGGATTCTAATGAAAAACTGTTTTTT	CASTPQWGDSNEKLFF
TRBV18	TRBJ1-2	NA	NA	TGTGCCAGCTCACCAAGAGGTGGCGCCTATGGCTACACCTTC	CASSPRGGAYGYTF
TRBV11-2	TRBJ2-5	NA	TRBD1	TGTGCCAGCAGCTCCGGACAGGGCAGGGCCCAGTACTTC	CASSSGQGRAQYF
TRBV2	TRBJ1-2	once	NA	TGTGCCAGCAGGAGGACAGACGATGGCTACACCTTC	CASRRTDDGYTF
TRBV29-1	TRBJ2-7	NA	TRBD1	TGCAGCGTTCAGGACAGGGGGAAGTACGAGCAGTACTTC	CSVQDRGKYEQYF
TRBV6-7	TRBJ2-1	few	NA	TGTGCCAGCAGTTTAACTCCGGACGGGAGCTACAATGAGCAGTTCTTC	CASSLTPDGSYNEQFF
TRBV11-2	TRBJ2-5	NA	TRBD2	TGTGCCAGCAGCCATCGGACTAGCGGGGGAGAGACCCAGTACTTC	CASSHRTSGGETQYF
TRBV9	TRBJ1-3	NA	NA	TGTGCCAGCAGCGAGGCCAGGGGTTCTGGAAACACCATATATTTT	CASSEARGSGNTIYF
TRBV7-9	TRBJ1-1	NA	TRBD1	TGTGCCAGCAGCCAGGGGGTTAGGACTGAAGCTTTCTTT	CASSQGVRTEAFF
TRBV18	TRBJ2-4	NA	NA	TGTGCCAGCTCACCCCAGGGGGCCAAAAACATTCAGTACTTC	CASSPQGAKNIQYF
TRBV6-6	TRBJ2-6	NA	NA	TGTGCCAGCAGACAGTCTGGGGCCAACGTCCTGACTTTC	CASRQSGANVLTF
TRBV30	TRBJ2-2	NA	TRBD2	TGTGCCTGGAGGGGACTAGCGGCAACCGGGGAGCTGTTTTTT	CAWRGLAATGELFF
TRBV5-5	TRBJ2-2	NA	TRBD2	TGTGCCAGCAGCCCCGGGACTAGGGGCGGGGAGCTGTTTTTT	CASSPGTRGGELFF
TRBV5-1	TRBJ1-1	NA	NA	TGCGCCAGCAGCAGGAGGAACCCGAACACTGAAGCTTTCTTT	CASSRRNPNTEAFF
TRBV27	TRBJ2-1	NA	NA	TGTGCCAGCAGTTTAAGGGGGGGGCTAGGGTGGGACTCCTACAATGAGCAGTTCTTC	CASSLRGGLGWDSYNEQFF
TRBV9	TRBJ2-7	few	NA	TGTGCCAGCAGCGCTAGCACTCGGGACGAGCAGTACTTC	CASSASTRDEQYF
TRBV5-1	TRBJ2-7	NA	TRBD1	TGCGCCAGCAGCCCCGGGACAGGAATCAACGAGCAGTACTTC	CASSPGTGINEQYF
TRBV2	TRBJ1-1	NA	NA	TGTGCCAGTAGAATAAGAGGCACAAACACTGAAGCTTTCTTT	CASRIRGTNTEAFF
TRBV2	TRBJ1-6	NA	NA	TGTGCCAGCAGTATACAGTATAATTCACCCCTCCACTTT	CASSIQYNSPLHF
TRBV6-4	TRBJ2-7	NA	NA	TGTGCCAGCAGTAAAGCCGACCGGGAACCCCCGGGGGAGCAGTACTTC	CASSKADREPPGEQYF
TRBV9	TRBJ2-2	NA	TRBD1	TGTGCCAGCAGCGTGGGGACAGGGGCCACCGGGGAGCTGTTTTTT	CASSVGTGATGELFF
TRBV6-5	TRBJ1-4	NA	NA	TGTGCCAGTCGGTTTGATGCAACTAATGAAAAACTGTTTTTT	CASRFDATNEKLFF
TRBV10-3	TRBJ2-2	NA	TRBD1	TGTGCCATCAGTGTTAAGCCGGGACAGGGAAGGAGCACCGGGGAGCTGTTTTTT	CAISVKPGQGRSTGELFF
TRBV27	TRBJ2-2	NA	TRBD1	TGTGCCAGCAGACCCGACAGGGGGCTACTTAACGGGGAGCTGTTTTTT	CASRPDRGLLNGELFF
TRBV11-3	TRBJ1-1	once	TRBD1	TGTGCCAGCAGCTCCCCTTCGGACAGGGTGAACACTGAAGCTTTCTTT	CASSSPSDRVNTEAFF
TRBV5-1	TRBJ2-5	NA	TRBD2	TGCGCCAGCAGCTATGGGACTAGCGGGACGGGAGAGACCCAGTACTTC	CASSYGTSGTGETQYF
TRBV9	TRBJ2-1	NA	NA	TGTGCCAGCGGCGTCCTTCCCGGGGACAATGAGCAGTTCTTC	CASGVLPGDNEQFF
TRBV5-4	TRBJ1-6	NA	NA	TGTGCCAGCAGCCGAGGCACAGGGTATAATTCACCCCTCCACTTT	CASSRGTGYNSPLHF
TRBV6-5	TRBJ2-7	NA	TRBD2	TGTGCCAGCAGTCGATCCGGGACTAGCTCCTACGAGCAGTACTTC	CASSRSGTSSYEQYF
TRBV27	TRBJ2-1	NA	TRBD2	TGTGCCAGCAGTTCATCTAGCGGGACGCACAATGAGCAGTTCTTC	CASSSSSGTHNEQFF
TRBV7-3	TRBJ2-3	NA	NA	TGTGCCAGCAGCTTCGGGACGGGGGCAGATACGCAGTATTTT	CASSFGTGADTQYF
TRBV4-1	TRBJ1-3	few	TRBD1	TGCGCCAGCAGCCCTAGGACAGGTATCTCTGGAAACACCATATATTTT	CASSPRTGISGNTIYF
TRBV5-1	TRBJ1-1	NA	NA	TGCGCCAGCAGTTATCCCCCCGGGACTGAAGCTTTCTTT	CASSYPPGTEAFF
TRBV19	TRBJ1-2	NA	NA	TGTGCCAGTAGTCCTGCCTACAACTATGGCTACACCTTC	CASSPAYNYGYTF
TRBV13	TRBJ2-3	NA	NA	TGTGCCAGCAGCCCAACTTGGGCCGACGGCCCCACAGATACGCAGTATTTT	CASSPTWADGPTDTQYF
TRBV11-3	TRBJ2-5	NA	NA	TGTGCCAGCAGCTTAGGACTAGTAAACCAGTACTTC	CASSLGLVNQYF
TRBV23-1	TRBJ1-4	NA	NA	TGCGCCAGCAGTCAATCTCGACTGGAAGGCAAGATAGGTGAAAAACTGTTTTTT	CASSQSRLEGKIGEKLFF
TRBV5-4	TRBJ2-3	once	NA	TGTGCCAGCAGCGTCGGACAATTATCCACCTTTTATAGCACAGATACGCAGTATTTT	CASSVGQLSTFYSTDTQYF
TRBV7-2	TRBJ1-3	NA	NA	TGTGCCAGCAGCCAGGACGGGATTAGCTCTGGAAACACCATATATTTT	CASSQDGISSGNTIYF
TRBV27	TRBJ2-3	few	TRBD2	TGTGCCAGCAGTTTTTACCCTTTATTAGCGGGAAACACAGATACGCAGTATTTT	CASSFYPLLAGNTDTQYF
TRBV5-1	TRBJ2-1	NA	TRBD2	TGCGCCAGCGGGACTACCAACAATGAGCAGTTCTTC	CASGTTNNEQFF
TRBV5-1	TRBJ2-3	NA	NA	TGCGCCAGCAGCTTCGGGGAACCAGATACGCAGTATTTT	CASSFGEPDTQYF
TRBV7-9	TRBJ2-5	NA	TRBD2	TGTGCCAGCAGCCCAGCATCAGGCAGCGGGGTCCAAGAGACCCAGTACTTC	CASSPASGSGVQETQYF
TRBV5-1	TRBJ1-3	NA	NA	TGCGCCAGCAGCTCCTACTCTGGAAACACCATATATTTT	CASSSYSGNTIYF
TRBV19	TRBJ1-5	NA	TRBD1	TGTGCCAGTGGGGACAGCTTAGCTAGGCAGCCCCAGCATTTT	CASGDSLARQPQHF
TRBV9	TRBJ2-1	once	TRBD2	TGTGCCAGCAGCGTAGATGGCGGGAGCTTCAATGAGCAGTTCTTC	CASSVDGGSFNEQFF
TRBV6-1	TRBJ1-1	NA	TRBD1	TGTGCCAGCAGTAGGGACAGGGTCGCGGACACTGAAGCTTTCTTT	CASSRDRVADTEAFF
TRBV9	TRBJ2-2	NA	NA	TGTGCCAGCAGCGTAGTGGGCATCGAGAACACCGGGGAGCTGTTTTTT	CASSVVGIENTGELFF
TRBV13	TRBJ1-2	NA	NA	TGTGCCAGCAGTCACCGTTTAAGGGGCGACTATGGCTACACCTTC	CASSHRLRGDYGYTF
TRBV7-9	TRBJ2-1	NA	TRBD2	TGTGCCAGCAGCCAAGGACTAGCGGGAACTGAGCAGTTCTTC	CASSQGLAGTEQFF
TRBV18	TRBJ1-5	NA	NA	TGTGCCAGCTCAGGCAGGGCAAATCAGCCCCAGCATTTT	CASSGRANQPQHF
TRBV10-2	TRBJ2-7	NA	NA	TGCGCCAGCAGTCCGGACTCTACCTACGAGCAGTACTTC	CASSPDSTYEQYF
TRBV7-9	TRBJ2-3	NA	NA	TGTGCCAGCGGCCCCAGGTGGGGGCGGGAGAGGGCAGATACGCAGTATTTT	CASGPRWGRERADTQYF
TRBV7-9	TRBJ2-7	NA	TRBD1	TGTGCCAGCAGCTTATTTCGGACAGGGCATGGCGAGCAGTACTTC	CASSLFRTGHGEQYF
TRBV30	TRBJ2-5	NA	NA	TGTGCCTGGAGCTTCGGGGTGGGGAGCCGGTACCAAGAGACCCAGTACTTC	CAWSFGVGSRYQETQYF
TRBV4-2	TRBJ2-1	NA	NA	TGTGCCAGCAGCCAAGGCGGGTCCTACAATGAGCAGTTCTTC	CASSQGGSYNEQFF
TRBV10-3	TRBJ1-5	NA	NA	TGTGCCATCGGAGGAGGAATAAACTCTAAAGAGCCCCAGCATTTT	CAIGGGINSKEPQHF
TRBV2	TRBJ2-1	NA	TRBD1	TGTGCCAGCAGTACGACAGGGGCAGCCTACAATGAGCAGTTCTTC	CASSTTGAAYNEQFF
TRBV27	TRBJ1-5	NA	NA	TGTGCCAGCAGGGACGGGGGAAATCAGCCCCAGCATTTT	CASRDGGNQPQHF
TRBV2	TRBJ2-7	NA	NA	TGTGCCAGCAGTGCCCTAGCCGCCGAGCAGTACTTC	CASSALAAEQYF